This passage covers 17 T cell receptor beta chains from one sample sequenced in a study of T cells in Graves' hyperthyroidism and ophthalmopathy. There were TCR beta CDR3 regions amplified from RNA transcripts. A set of HTBI primers served as the primers for a first-round RT-PCR of the TCR CDR3. From the multiplex PCR reads, TCRdb called clonotypes with MiXCR, one entry per CDR3 protein. The table has approximately 400,000 distinct CDR3 sequences, around 14% seen once. Sequenced material: blood. The receptors stem from a woman between 18 and 29 years old with Graves' hyperthyroidism.

The rearrangement joins TRBV10-3 to TRBJ2-3, with D possibly matching TRBD2 (5 bases). The CDR3 contains 13 residues. Germline CDR1 is ENHRY and CDR2 is SYGVKD. V shed 6 bases and J shed 5 bases, with 12 bases lying between them. CDR3 sequence (DNA): TGTGCCATCAGGAGTAGCGAGGAAGATACGCAGTATTTT. As protein: CAIRSSEEDTQYF.

This clonotype was seen at least ten times. The J gene is TRBJ2-7, the V gene TRBV2; the match to TRBD2 covers 11 bases. The CDR3 contains 15 residues. From germline, CDR1 is SNHLY and CDR2 FYNNEI. Losses at the gene ends were 5 bases for V and 4 bases for J; bases not matched to a gene: 7. The CDR3, as DNA: TGTGCCAGCAGTTCCACTAGCGGGAGTAAGTACGAGCAGTACTTC. This encodes CASSSTSGSKYEQYF.

The V call is TRBV6-1, the J call TRBJ2-7; D is uncertain. V was clipped by 7 bases and J by 0 bases, with 10 bases between them. Per germline, CDR1 MNHNS and CDR2 SASEGT. The CDR3 runs 13 residues. CDR3 in amino acids: CASKHPISYEQYF. Written as DNA, the CDR3 is TGTGCCAGCAAACACCCCATCTCCTACGAGCAGTACTTC.

Remarks on this clonotype: One junction end does not reproduce the germline sequence, and a read error may be involved. Here the CDR3 reads CASSLGLAGGRTKNIQYF. For the CDR3, the DNA is TGCGCCAGCAGCCTAGGACTAGCGGGGGGGCGGACCAAAAACATTCAGTACTTC. The chain is built from TRBV11-2 and TRBJ2-4, with TRBD2 identical over 15 bases. There are 18 residues in the CDR3. Per the germline V gene, CDR1 is SGHAT and CDR2 is FQNNGV.

The V and J genes are TRBV14 and TRBJ2-2, with 12 bases lining up with TRBD2. The length of the CDR3 is 17 residues. J lost 7 bases, V lost 1 base, and 7 bases had no gene match. Per the germline V gene, CDR1 is SGHDN and CDR2 is FVKESK. CDR3: CASSQALAGGRNGELFF. In DNA, the CDR3 is TGTGCCAGCAGCCAAGCCCTAGCGGGGGGGCGAAACGGGGAGCTGTTTTTT.

This clonotype was seen ten or more times. DNA for the CDR3: TGTGCCAGCAGTGATCTTGGACAGAGCTTCCTGAACACTGAAGCTTTCTTT. Its translation: CASSDLGQSFLNTEAFF. This chain joins TRBV6-1 and TRBJ1-1; tentatively, D is TRBD1 (6 bases). CDR1 is MNHNS, CDR2 SASEGT, per germline. The CDR3 is 17 residues long. Trimming removed 3 bases from V and 0 bases from J, with 17 bases in between.

This clonotype has just a few counts. The rearrangement links TRBV2 to TRBJ2-6; D unresolved. Germline values: CDR1 SNHLY, CDR2 FYNNEI. V dropped 6 bases and J dropped 0 bases, with 12 bases sitting between them. CDR3 size: 16 residues. In DNA, the CDR3 is TGTGCCAGCAGAGCCGTCCAAAACTCTGGGGCCAACGTCCTGACTTTC. It translates to CASRAVQNSGANVLTF.

In this sample, this clonotype turned up many times. The chain joins TRBV5-1 to TRBJ2-1; the D gene is possibly TRBD1 (6 bases). Germline CDR1 SGHRS, CDR2 YFSETQ. V gave up 0 bases and J gave up 7 bases, with 8 bases separating them. The CDR3 has 13 residues. The CDR3 sequence: CASSLDRVNEQFF. The DNA for the CDR3 is TGCGCCAGCAGCTTGGACAGGGTAAATGAGCAGTTCTTC.

In this sample, this clonotype turned up many times. CDR3 DNA: TGCGCCAGCAGCTATACAGGGGGATCTCAGCCCCAGCATTTT. Amino acid sequence: CASSYTGGSQPQHF. The chain combines TRBV5-1 with TRBJ1-5; 8 bases are a match to TRBD1. The CDR3 runs 14 residues. Germline V gene lookup returns CDR1 SGHRS and CDR2 YFSETQ. Trimming at V came to 3 bases and at J to 6 bases, leaving 5 bases not matched to a gene.

The chain uses TRBV5-4 and TRBJ2-2; 12 bases fit TRBD2. The J segment lost 3 bases and the V segment lost 5 bases, leaving 8 bases of the junction unmatched. Germline CDR1 SGHNT, CDR2 YYREEE (reference sequence). The CDR3 covers 17 residues. The CDR3 sequence: CASRPSSGGADTGELFF. CDR3 DNA: TGTGCCAGCAGACCATCTAGCGGGGGGGCCGACACCGGGGAGCTGTTTTTT.

J is TRBJ1-2 and V is TRBV7-9; D gene unclear. Trimming stripped 1 base from V and 1 base from J, with 7 bases between. This CDR3 comprises 14 residues. Germline V gene lookup returns CDR1 SEHNR and CDR2 FQNEAQ (reference sequence). CDR3 loop: CASSLGPFNYGYTF. DNA for the CDR3: TGTGCCAGCAGCTTAGGGCCCTTTAACTATGGCTACACCTTC.

This clonotype was seen repeatedly, ten times or more. The rearrangement uses TRBV20-1 and TRBJ2-3; TRBD2 agrees at 12 bases. The germline CDR1 and CDR2 sequences are DFQATT and SNEGSKA (reference sequence). CDR3 length: 15 amino acids. The V segment lost 0 bases and the J segment 5 bases; nucleotides outside the gene matches: 3. For the CDR3, the DNA is TGCAGTGCTAGAGATCTAGCGGGGGGGAGAGATACGCAGTATTTT. Residues: CSARDLAGGRDTQYF.

This clonotype was recorded many times. One end of the junction is discordant with germline, which a read error may explain. The chain couples TRBV5-1 to TRBJ1-4, with 9 bases matching TRBD1. The CDR3 consists of 14 residues. The germline gives CDR1 SGHRS, CDR2 YFSETQ. The CDR3 nucleotides are TGTGCCAGCAGCCTGGGACAGGGATCTGAAAAACTGTTTTTT. Its protein is CASSLGQGSEKLFF. Supplemented by reference TRBV5-1 and TRBJ1-4, the full variable domain reads KAGVTQTPRYLIKTRGQQVTLSCSPISGHRSVSWYQQTPGQGLQFLFEYFSETQRNKGNFPGRFSGRQFSNSRSEMNVSTLELGDSALYLCASSLGQGSEKLFFGSGTQLSVL.

The chain employs TRBV29-1 and TRBJ2-7; maybe TRBD2 (5 bases). V lost 4 bases and J lost 2, with 15 bases in between. Germline V gene sequence: CDR1 SQVTM, CDR2 ANQGSEA. The CDR3 extends over 14 amino acids. The CDR3 bases are TGCAGCGTTGTCGGCCGGACTGACCCCTACGAGCAGTACTTC. Its protein product is CSVVGRTDPYEQYF.

The V gene is TRBV28, the J gene TRBJ1-1, with D maybe TRBD1 (5 bases). The CDR3 consists of 14 residues. The germline V gene encodes CDR1 MDHEN and CDR2 SYDVKM. V lost 6 bases and J 1 base, leaving 12 bases between the germline ends. CDR3 DNA: TGTGCCAGCAGCTCGGGACTGACGAACACTGAAGCTTTCTTT. Residues: CASSSGLTNTEAFF. The full variable domain, its missing parts supplied by reference TRBV28 and TRBJ1-1, is DVKVTQSSRYLVKRTGEKVFLECVQDMDHENMFWYRQDPGLGLRLIYFSYDVKMKEKGDIPEGYSVSREKKERFSLILESASTNQTSMYLCASSSGLTNTEAFFGQGTRLTVV.

The V gene is TRBV6-4, the J gene TRBJ2-5, with TRBD2 matching over 14 bases. The CDR3 totals 16 residues. V dropped 0 bases and J dropped 5; count of bases not matched to a gene: 2. Per germline, CDR1 MRHNA and CDR2 SNTAGT. CDR3 sequence reads: CASSDSTSGREETQYF. The CDR3 DNA reads TGTGCCAGCAGTGACTCGACTAGCGGGAGGGAGGAGACCCAGTACTTC.

This clonotype was detected ten times or more. The chain links TRBV5-1 to TRBJ2-7; 8 nucleotides agree with TRBD1. The V and J ends lost 2 bases and 6 bases, in that order; junction bases with no gene match: 10. The CDR3 contains 15 residues. Germline CDR1 is SGHRS and CDR2 is YFSETQ. DNA of the CDR3: TGCGCCAGCAGCTTCGCCGGGACAGGCTTCAGCGAGCAGTACTTC. Encoded protein: CASSFAGTGFSEQYF.